The clone carrying this T cell receptor beta chain was seen repeatedly, ten times or more. The sample has other DNA sequences that encode this CDR3 too. This record comes from a study of metastatic and nonmetastatic thyroid tumors. Using MiXCR, TCRdb re-called clones from the PCR reads. The sample records about 33,000 clones, around 15% being singletons. No treatment had been given to any patient before thyroid surgery. The CDR3 totals 14 residues. V lost 4 bases, J lost 2 bases, and 12 bases lay in between. Germline V gene lookup returns CDR1 SGHNT and CDR2 YYREEE (reference sequence). The rearrangement joins TRBV5-4 to TRBJ2-5; D gene unclear. The sequence came from a female donor with papillary thyroid cancer or a benign thyroid nodule (not recorded which). Some clones in this sample may be carry-over from other donors' samples. Sequencing was carried out using blood. The chain's CDR3 is CASSRRTVQETQYF. The CDR3 DNA is TGTGCCAGCAGCCGTCGAACGGTTCAAGAGACCCAGTACTTC.